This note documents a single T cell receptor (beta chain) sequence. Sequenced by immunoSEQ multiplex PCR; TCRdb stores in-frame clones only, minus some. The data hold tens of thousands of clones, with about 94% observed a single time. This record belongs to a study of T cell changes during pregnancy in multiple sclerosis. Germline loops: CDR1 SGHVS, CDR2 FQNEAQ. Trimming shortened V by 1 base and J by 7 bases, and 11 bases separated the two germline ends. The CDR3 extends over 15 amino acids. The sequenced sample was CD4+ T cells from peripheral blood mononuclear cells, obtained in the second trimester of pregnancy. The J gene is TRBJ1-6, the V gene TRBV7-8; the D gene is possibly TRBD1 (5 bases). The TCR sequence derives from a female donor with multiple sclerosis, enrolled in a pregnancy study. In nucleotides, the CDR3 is TGTGCCAGCAGCTTAGAACCAGGGAGGAATTCACCCCTCCACTTT. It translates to CASSLEPGRNSPLHF.